These 5 T cell receptor beta chains came from one sample sequenced in a study of CD8+CD57+ T cells in acquired aplastic anemia. Template material for TCR beta VDJ and CDR3 profiling consisted of genomic DNA. MiXCR, run by TCRdb on the reads, gives a single entry per CDR3 protein. The repertoire consists of 400,000 to 450,000 distinct CDR3 sequences, with about two thirds occurring once and the leading ten covering approximately 4%. The sample consisted of sorted CD4+, CD8+, or CD8+CD57+ T cells (not recorded which) from PBMCs. The receptors originated from a human donor in good health, serving as a control.

Regarding this clonotype: A much more abundant neighbour one base away suggests this may be a read error. This rearrangement joins TRBV6-5 to TRBJ1-1; 7 nucleotides line up with TRBD1. From germline, CDR1 is MNHEY and CDR2 SVGAGI. The V segment lost 7 bases and the J segment 12 bases; nucleotides outside the gene matches: 14. The CDR3 is 13 amino acids. The CDR3 DNA sequence: TGTGCCAGCATCCCCAGGGGGGGGAGGTCGTCTTTCTTT. Its translation is CASIPRGGRSSFF.

The gene calls are TRBV5-6 and TRBJ1-3, with unresolved D. The CDR3 runs 16 residues. V was clipped by 5 bases and J by 0 bases, with 15 bases between them. Germline CDR1 reads SGHDT; CDR2 reads YYEEEE. The CDR3 DNA reads TGTGCCAGCAGTGAGCAGGTCGGGAGCTCTGGAAACACCATATATTTT. It encodes CASSEQVGSSGNTIYF.

This clonotype has at least ten counts. The V gene is TRBV6-5, the J gene TRBJ2-7; D is perhaps TRBD1 (6 bases). Germline lookup yields CDR1 MNHEY and CDR2 SVGAGI. The CDR3 contains 14 residues. V gave up 2 bases and J gave up 3 bases, with 11 bases separating them. CDR3 sequence reads: CASSYNQGNYEQYF. In DNA, the CDR3 is TGTGCCAGCAGTTACAACCAGGGGAACTACGAGCAGTACTTC.

The table lists this clonotype with a few counts. A much more abundant neighbour one base away suggests this may be a read error. A read error is likely, as this CDR3 ends without the conserved phenylalanine or tryptophan. The CDR3 reads CASSGQSNQPQHL. The CDR3 region has the DNA TGTGCCAGCAGTGGACAGAGCAATCAGCCCCAGCATCTT. The chain recombines TRBV6-1 with TRBJ1-5; tentatively, D is TRBD1 (5 bases). This CDR3 is built from 13 residues. Trimming took 4 bases from V and 1 from J, leaving 5 bases between them. Germline V lookup: CDR1 MNHNS, CDR2 SASEGT.

This clonotype was counted at least ten times. V and J are TRBV11-2 and TRBJ2-1; 8 bases are shared with TRBD2. The CDR3 contains 15 residues. CDR1 SGHAT and CDR2 FQNNGV come from the germline V gene. The V and J ends lost 1 base and 7 bases, in that order; junction bases with no gene match: 6. CDR3 protein: CASSLARLASNEQFF. The CDR3 nucleotides read TGTGCCAGCAGCTTAGCGAGACTAGCGTCAAATGAGCAGTTCTTC.